What follows are 23 T cell receptor beta chains derived from one specimen sequenced in a study of cytomegalovirus exposure and HLA in healthy donors (dated by TCRdb to about 2017). Library method: the immunoSEQ multiplex PCR assay. For the multiplex PCR, a mixture combining 60 forward primers for TCR Vbeta segments and 13 reverse primers for TCR Jbeta segments was used. In TCRdb, the immuneACCESS table is reduced to in-frame sequences with V and J assigned. These tables do not hold every clone; where another copy was compared, an unresolved V gene accounts for under half, and the others remain unexplained. In this sample the table shows 150,000 or so clones, over 75% of which occur a single time. The ten most abundant clones make up approximately 1.2% of the sample. Sequenced material: PBMCs. Receptor source: a man aged 50-59 years in good health and CMV-seropositive.

The chain recombines TRBV6-1 with TRBJ2-1; TRBD2 agrees at 8 bases. The CDR3 extends over 15 amino acids. The junction had 8 bases not matched to a gene; V was cut back by 6 bases and J by 4 bases. CDR1 MNHNS and CDR2 SASEGT come from the germline V gene. CDR3 region: CASRPAGAIYNEQFF. Written as DNA, the CDR3 is TGTGCCAGCAGGCCAGCGGGGGCGATTTACAATGAGCAGTTCTTC.

Points on this clone: In the same sample, other DNA sequences code for this CDR3. The chain is built from TRBV5-1 and TRBJ2-1, with D possibly TRBD1 on 5 matching bases. In germline, CDR1 is SGHRS, CDR2 YFSETQ. This CDR3 is 15 amino acids long. Trimming pared 4 bases from V and 0 bases from J, leaving 11 bases between. CDR3 amino acids: CASSLLDSSYNEQFF. The CDR3 coding sequence is TGCGCCAGCAGCCTCCTAGACAGCTCCTACAATGAGCAGTTCTTC.

CDR3 residues: CASSPRRTSDDQETQYF. In nucleotides, the CDR3 is TGTGCCAGCAGCCCGCGGAGGACTAGCGACGACCAAGAGACCCAGTACTTC. The genes are TRBV14 and TRBJ2-5, with TRBD2 matching over 9 bases. V lost 4 bases, J lost 0 bases, and 9 bases stayed unmatched. Germline V CDR1 and CDR2: SGHDN, FVKESK. This CDR3 is built from 17 residues.

This clone was counted between two and nine times. The J gene is TRBJ2-2, the V gene TRBV11-1; 7 positions match TRBD1. The CDR3 covers 18 residues. The ends lost 1 base at V and 3 bases at J; junction bases unmatched: 11. Per the germline V gene, CDR1 is SGHAT and CDR2 is FQDESV (reference sequence). The DNA for the CDR3 is TGTGCCAGCAGCTTAGGACAGGGTCGAAGGAGTTACACCGGGGAGCTGTTTTTT. Amino acids: CASSLGQGRRSYTGELFF.

The chain has TRBV28 and TRBJ1-2; D not resolved. CDR1 and CDR2 (germline): MDHEN, SYDVKM. CDR3 length: 14 amino acids. V was clipped by 3 bases and J by 0 bases, with 8 bases between them. The DNA of the CDR3 is TGTGCCAGCAGTTTCGTACATACTAACTATGGCTACACCTTC. Its protein product is CASSFVHTNYGYTF.

The chain is built from TRBV7-3 and TRBJ2-3; TRBD2 agrees at 7 bases. V shed 2 bases, J shed 1 base, and the junction held 6 bases outside the gene matches. CDR1 SGHTA and CDR2 FQGTGA come from the germline V gene. The CDR3 covers 16 residues. The CDR3 is CASSLGGGRGTDTQYF. The CDR3 DNA reads as TGTGCCAGCAGCTTAGGGGGTGGGAGGGGCACAGATACGCAGTATTTT.

The chain carries TRBV4-2 and TRBJ1-5; 9 positions match TRBD1. Trimming cost V 4 bases and J 1 base; bases outside gene matches: 8. The CDR3 covers 17 residues. The V gene's germline CDR1 is LGHNA and CDR2 YNFKEQ. CDR3 residues: CASSRWTGADSNQPQHF. Here the CDR3 DNA reads TGTGCCAGCAGCCGTTGGACAGGGGCGGACAGCAATCAGCCCCAGCATTTT.

J is TRBJ2-7 and V is TRBV27, with 12 bases fitting TRBD2. This CDR3 is built from 15 residues. Per the germline V gene, CDR1 is MNHEY and CDR2 is SMNVEV (reference sequence). V shed 5 bases, J shed 4 bases, and the junction held 6 bases outside the gene matches. The CDR3, as DNA: TGTGCCAGCAGTCCTACTAGCGGGGGGCCTTACGAGCAGTACTTC. Protein: CASSPTSGGPYEQYF.

This clone was seen a few times. The chain employs TRBV5-8 and TRBJ1-6; D perhaps matches TRBD1 (5 bases). Germline values: CDR1 SGHTS, CDR2 YDEGEE. CDR3 size: 15 residues. V was cut by 4 bases and J by 6 bases, with 14 bases left in between. CDR3 residues: CASSDRDFGNSPLHF. For the CDR3, the DNA is TGTGCCAGCAGCGATAGGGACTTCGGTAATTCACCCCTCCACTTT.

The genes are TRBV11-2 and TRBJ2-1; 11 bases fit TRBD2. The germline CDR1 and CDR2 sequences are SGHAT and FQNNGV. Trimming at V came to 1 base and at J to 7 bases, leaving 6 bases not matched to a gene. The CDR3 is made up of 16 amino acids. CDR3 sequence (DNA): TGTGCCAGCAGCTTAGTATGGACTAGCGGGCGAAATGAGCAGTTCTTC. Its protein is CASSLVWTSGRNEQFF.

DNA of the CDR3: TGTGCCAGCAGGAAGGGGACTAGCGGCTCCTACGAGCAGTACTTC. It translates to CASRKGTSGSYEQYF. V and J are TRBV27 and TRBJ2-7, with TRBD2 identical over 11 bases. CDR3 size: 15 residues. V shed 6 bases and J 0 bases; nucleotides not matched to a gene: 4. The germline V gene encodes CDR1 MNHEY and CDR2 SMNVEV (reference sequence).

Details on this clone: The sample carries other DNA sequences with the same CDR3. This rearrangement joins TRBV18 to TRBJ2-3, with a weak D call TRBD1 (5 bases). Trimming took off 3 bases at V and 2 bases at J, with 6 bases between the two ends. Germline CDR1 KGHSH, CDR2 LQKENI. CDR3 length: 13 residues. CDR3 residues: CASSPRATDTQYF. The CDR3 DNA follows: TGTGCCAGCTCACCCAGGGCCACAGATACGCAGTATTTT.

The chain couples TRBV7-9 to TRBJ2-5; 7 bases are a match to TRBD2. Looked up from germline, CDR1 is SEHNR and CDR2 is FQNEAQ (reference sequence). This CDR3 spans 16 amino acids. After removal of 1 base from V and 6 bases from J, the junction contained 11 bases not matched to a gene. In nucleotides, the CDR3 is TGTGCCAGCAGCTTAGTAGTAGCGGGTATGATAAAGACCCAGTACTTC. It specifies CASSLVVAGMIKTQYF.

This clone was recorded a few times. V gene TRBV2 combines with J gene TRBJ2-7; possible D gene TRBD1, 6 bases. The CDR3 has 15 residues. V lost 6 bases and J 0 bases, leaving 15 bases between the germline ends. Germline V lookup: CDR1 SNHLY, CDR2 FYNNEI. This CDR3 is CASRGRQEISYEQYF. The CDR3 DNA follows: TGTGCCAGCAGGGGAAGACAGGAGATCTCCTACGAGCAGTACTTC.

This clone was seen once. The chain joins TRBV28 to TRBJ2-3, with 12 nucleotides matching TRBD1. This CDR3 comprises 16 residues. The trim removed 5 bases at V and 8 bases at J, leaving 11 bases unmatched. Germline V gene data show CDR1 as MDHEN and CDR2 as SYDVKM. The CDR3 sequence: CASSGGGTGGPRTQYF. The CDR3 DNA reads as TGTGCCAGCAGTGGAGGGGGGACAGGGGGCCCTCGTACGCAGTATTTT.

The chain combines TRBV29-1 with TRBJ2-2; 12 bases map to TRBD2. Germline CDR1 and CDR2: SQVTM and ANQGSEA. The CDR3 is 13 amino acids. Unmatched junction bases numbered 2, after V lost 7 bases and J lost 5 bases. The DNA for the CDR3 is TGCAGCGCTGGGACTAGCGGGACCGGGGAGCTGTTTTTT. This translates into CSAGTSGTGELFF.

V is TRBV2 and J is TRBJ1-4; 7 bases are a match to TRBD1. The length of the CDR3 is 15 residues. Germline V gene data show CDR1 as SNHLY and CDR2 as FYNNEI. V lost 6 bases and J lost 3; bases outside the gene matches: 7. The CDR3 region is CASSYRDRANEKLFF. The DNA for the CDR3 is TGTGCCAGCAGCTACAGGGACAGAGCTAATGAAAAACTGTTTTTT.

V usage is TRBV4-1 and J usage is TRBJ1-6, with no clear D. CDR1 and CDR2 from the germline V gene are MGHRA and YSYEKL. The CDR3 consists of 16 residues. V gave up 0 bases and J gave up 0 bases, with 6 bases separating them. Written as DNA, the CDR3 is TGCGCCAGCAGCCAAGAGGTGAGCTCCTATAATTCACCCCTCCACTTT. Translated, it gives CASSQEVSSYNSPLHF.

This clone was seen only once. The V and J genes are TRBV4-3 and TRBJ2-3; 10 bases are shared with TRBD2. This CDR3 has 20 residues. Germline-derived CDR1 and CDR2 are LGHNA and YSLEER. The ends lost 2 bases at V and 0 bases at J; junction bases unmatched: 14. CDR3 amino acids: CASSQLNLPSGRTSTDTQYF. The DNA for the CDR3 is TGCGCCAGCAGCCAACTCAACCTTCCTAGCGGGAGAACTAGCACAGATACGCAGTATTTT.

This CDR3 is CASSPPDSPYGYTF. The DNA of the CDR3 is TGTGCCAGCTCACCACCGGACAGTCCCTATGGCTACACCTTC. V is TRBV18 and J is TRBJ1-2; a weak D match, TRBD1 (6 bases). Trimming left V 0 bases short and J 4 bases short, with 9 bases between. The CDR3 contains 14 residues. The germline gives CDR1 KGHSH, CDR2 LQKENI.

The rearrangement joins TRBV4-1 to TRBJ1-5; no clear D gene. Trimming removed 4 bases at V and 6 bases at J, with 19 bases between. Germline loops: CDR1 MGHRA, CDR2 YSYEKL. The CDR3 has 16 residues. This CDR3 reads CASSRNPERDTQPQHF. The CDR3 DNA reads TGCGCCAGCAGCCGAAACCCGGAGAGGGATACTCAGCCCCAGCATTTT.

V gene TRBV27 combines with J gene TRBJ2-2; 12 bases match TRBD2. V was clipped by 1 base and J by 2 bases; unmatched bases: 11. Germline V CDR1 and CDR2: MNHEY, SMNVEV (reference sequence). The CDR3 extends over 20 amino acids. DNA of the CDR3: TGTGCCAGCAGTTTATGGGCCGTGACTAGCGGGGGCCCAAACACCGGGGAGCTGTTTTTT. Amino acids: CASSLWAVTSGGPNTGELFF.

This clone occurred a few times. The genes are TRBV7-9 and TRBJ2-1; D might be TRBD2 (5 bases). This CDR3 is built from 16 residues. Germline V lookup: CDR1 SEHNR, CDR2 FQNEAQ (reference sequence). The V gene lost 1 base and the J gene lost 4 bases, with 14 bases spanning the gap. The CDR3 sequence is CASSLEGGPRYNEQFF. Written as DNA, the CDR3 is TGTGCCAGCAGCTTAGAGGGCGGGCCCAGGTACAATGAGCAGTTCTTC.